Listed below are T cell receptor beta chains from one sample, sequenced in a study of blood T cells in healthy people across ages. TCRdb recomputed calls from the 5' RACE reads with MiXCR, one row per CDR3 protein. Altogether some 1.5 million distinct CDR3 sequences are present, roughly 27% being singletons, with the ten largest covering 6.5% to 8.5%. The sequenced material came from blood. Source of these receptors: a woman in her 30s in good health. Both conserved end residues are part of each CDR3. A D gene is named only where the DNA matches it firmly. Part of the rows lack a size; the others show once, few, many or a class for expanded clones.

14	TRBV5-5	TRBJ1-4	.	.	TGTGCCAGCAGCTTGGAACAGGGACCTGAAAAACTGTTTTTT	CASSLEQGPEKLFF
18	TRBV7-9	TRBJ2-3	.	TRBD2	TGTGCCAGCAGTTTAGTCACTCAGCGGGGGGGTGGGCCCGATACGCAGTATTTT	CASSLVTQRGGGPDTQYF
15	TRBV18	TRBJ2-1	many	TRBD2	TGTGCCAGCTCGCCTTCTAGCGGGAGCCACAATGAGCAGTTCTTC	CASSPSSGSHNEQFF
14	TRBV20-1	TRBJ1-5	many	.	TGCAGTGCTAGGGTCTCGGGGGATAATCAGCCCCAGCATTTT	CSARVSGDNQPQHF
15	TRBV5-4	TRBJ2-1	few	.	TGTGCCAGCAGCTCTACAGGGAAGAACTACAATGAGCAGTTCTTC	CASSSTGKNYNEQFF
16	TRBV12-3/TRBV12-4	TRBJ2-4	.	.	TGTGCCAGCAGTTTACGGCCCTACCTAGCCAAAGACATTCAGTACTTC	CASSLRPYLAKDIQYF
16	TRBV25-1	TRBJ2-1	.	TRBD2	TGTGCCAGCAGTGAATCCGCCGCGGGGGGCTTCAATGAGCAGTTATTC	CASSESAAGGFNEQLF
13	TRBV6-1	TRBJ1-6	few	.	TGTGCCAGCAGTTCTGCAGGAAATTCACCCCTCCACTTT	CASSSAGNSPLHF
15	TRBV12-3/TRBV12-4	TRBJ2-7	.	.	TGTGCCAGCTCCTCCACGGCGGAACCCCGGGACGAGCAGTACTTC	CASSSTAEPRDEQYF
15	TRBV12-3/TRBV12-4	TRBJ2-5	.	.	TGTGCCAGCAGTCCCCCTTTAGGGACCCAAGAGACCCAGTACTTC	CASSPPLGTQETQYF
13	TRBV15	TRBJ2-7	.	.	TGTGCCACCAGCGTCGGACTGACCTACGAGCAGTACTTC	CATSVGLTYEQYF
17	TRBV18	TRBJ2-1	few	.	TGTGCCAGCTCACCACCAAATATCCCGGGGCTTCACAATGAGCAGTTCTTC	CASSPPNIPGLHNEQFF
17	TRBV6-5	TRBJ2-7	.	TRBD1	TGTGCCAGCAGTTACTCGGGACAGGCGATCTCCTACAATGAGCAGTACTTC	CASSYSGQAISYNEQYF
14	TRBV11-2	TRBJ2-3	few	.	TGTGCCAGCAGCTTGGAGACTCCCAAGGATACGCAGTATTTT	CASSLETPKDTQYF
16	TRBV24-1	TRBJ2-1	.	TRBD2	TGTGCCACCAGTGATTTGGGTAGCGGGGGGTTATATGAGCAGTTCTTC	CATSDLGSGGLYEQFF
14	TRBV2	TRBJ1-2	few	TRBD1	TGTGCCAGCAGTTTCATGACAGGGTGGGATGGCTACACCTTC	CASSFMTGWDGYTF
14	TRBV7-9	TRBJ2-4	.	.	TGTGCCAGCAGCTTCTTTCGCCGGGGCAATGAGCAGTACTTC	CASSFFRRGNEQYF
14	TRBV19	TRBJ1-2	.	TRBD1	TGTGCCGGTAGTATACAGGGGCGCAGCTATGGCTACACCTTC	CAGSIQGRSYGYTF
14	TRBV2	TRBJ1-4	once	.	TGTGCCAGCAGACCAATTGCAACTAATGAAAAACTGTTTTTT	CASRPIATNEKLFF